What follows are 32 T cell receptor beta chains derived from one specimen sequenced in a study of Ad26.COV2.S vaccination and SARS-CoV-2 variants. The treatment here: 15 to 20 received Ad26.COV2.S at low or high dose, single or two shots; five or six received placebo; per-sample allocation not given. Sampling occurred on day 63 after the first vaccine or placebo injection. Method: immunoSEQ multiplex PCR; TCRdb's copy keeps in-frame clones and lacks some. This table has more than 400,000 clones, about 90% appearing once. Source: peripheral blood, taken in a trial of Ad26.COV2.S vaccine versus placebo. The source is a person aged 18-60 years who received the Ad26.COV2.S COVID-19 vaccine or a placebo.

This clone came up a few times. The CDR3 sequence: CASSLYRGGEAFF. CDR3 DNA sequence: TGTGCCAGCAGCTTGTACAGGGGTGGTGAAGCTTTCTTT. The chain uses TRBV5-4 and TRBJ1-1; TRBD1 matches at 7 bases. CDR3 size: 13 residues. Germline CDR1 reads SGHNT; CDR2 reads YYREEE (reference sequence). Trimming at V came to 1 base and at J to 7 bases, leaving 4 bases not matched to a gene.

The chain uses TRBV4-1 and TRBJ1-2; 8 bases fit TRBD1. CDR1 MGHRA and CDR2 YSYEKL come from the germline V gene. The CDR3 extends over 15 amino acids. Trimming cost V 4 bases and J 7 bases; bases outside gene matches: 11. The CDR3 loop reads CASSPPGGAPPGYTF. The CDR3 DNA follows: TGCGCCAGCAGCCCCCCAGGGGGCGCACCGCCTGGCTACACCTTC.

The chain combines TRBV12-3 or TRBV12-4 with TRBJ2-2; D is unclear. The CDR3 consists of 13 residues. V dropped 7 bases and J dropped 4 bases, with 10 bases sitting between them. In nucleotides, the CDR3 is TGTGCCAGCAACCTGCTAGGCACCGGGGAGCTGTTTTTT. Translated, it gives CASNLLGTGELFF.

Only one count was recorded for this clone. This rearrangement joins TRBV4-3 to TRBJ1-4, with D possibly matching TRBD1 (5 bases). This CDR3 contains 14 residues. CDR1 and CDR2 (germline): LGHNA, YSLEER. Between the trimmed V and J ends, which lost 0 bases and 6 bases, there was a span of 8 bases. This CDR3 is CASSQDGGDEKLFF. CDR3 coding DNA: TGCGCCAGCAGCCAAGATGGGGGGGATGAAAAACTGTTTTTT.

This sequence joins TRBV7-7 and TRBJ2-7; D is undetermined. The CDR3 runs 14 residues. Germline assignment: CDR1 SSHAT and CDR2 FNYEAQ (reference sequence). Trimming removed 5 bases at V and 2 bases at J, with 13 bases between. CDR3 loop: CASSPTKDAYEQYF. The CDR3 coding sequence is TGTGCCAGCAGCCCTACCAAGGACGCCTACGAGCAGTACTTC. The full variable domain, completed using reference TRBV7-7 and TRBJ2-7, is GAGVSQSPRYKVTKRGQDVTLRCDPISSHATLYWYQQALGQGPEFLTYFNYEAQPDKSGLPSDRFSAERPEGSISTLTIQRTEQRDSAMYRCASSPTKDAYEQYFGPGTRLTVT.

The rearrangement joins TRBV7-9 to TRBJ1-4; the D is unclear. Germline-derived CDR1 and CDR2 are SEHNR and FQNEAQ (reference sequence). Trimming shortened V by 0 bases and J by 3 bases, and 14 bases separated the two germline ends. This CDR3 region has 17 residues. The CDR3 DNA is TGTGCCAGCAGCTTAGCGGGCGGACTCAACCCTAATGAAAAACTGTTTTTT. It yields the protein CASSLAGGLNPNEKLFF.

This rearrangement joins TRBV18 to TRBJ2-1; TRBD2 matches at 13 bases. Germline CDR1 KGHSH, CDR2 LQKENI. The CDR3 runs 15 residues. Trimming took 3 bases from V and 9 from J; bases not matched to a gene: 5. The CDR3 is CASSPPGLAGSEQFF. In nucleotides, the CDR3 is TGTGCCAGCTCACCGCCGGGACTAGCGGGGAGTGAGCAGTTCTTC. Using reference TRBV18 and TRBJ2-1 for the parts outside the CDR3, the full variable domain is NAGVMQNPRHLVRRRGQEARLRCSPMKGHSHVYWYRQLPEEGLKFMVYLQKENIIDESGMPKERFSAEFPKEGPSILRIQQVVRGDSAAYFCASSPPGLAGSEQFFGPGTRLTVL.

The chain links TRBV9 to TRBJ2-2, with 9 bases fitting TRBD2. This CDR3 comprises 17 residues. The germline CDR1 and CDR2 sequences are SGDLS and YYNGEE. J gave up 1 base and V 4 bases, and 8 bases lay outside the gene matches. The CDR3 DNA reads as TGTGCCAGCAGCCTCGGTCTAGCGGGGATGAACACCGGGGAGCTGTTTTTT. Amino acids: CASSLGLAGMNTGELFF.

This clone was found once. This CDR3 reads CASSLAVLSNQPQHF. As DNA, the CDR3 is TGTGCCAGCAGTCTCGCAGTCCTGAGCAATCAGCCCCAGCATTTT. This chain joins TRBV6-2 or TRBV6-3 and TRBJ1-5; no reliable D call. Germline V gene lookup returns CDR1 MNHEY and CDR2 SVGEGT. Trimming pared 5 bases from V and 1 base from J, leaving 12 bases between. CDR3 size: 15 residues.

The chain joins TRBV9 to TRBJ1-2; 8 bases line up with TRBD1. The V gene end was trimmed by 3 bases and the J gene end by 2 bases; junction bases not matched to a gene: 6. The CDR3 extends over 15 amino acids. Per the germline V gene, CDR1 is SGDLS and CDR2 is YYNGEE. The CDR3 loop reads CASSAGDRGNYGYTF. The CDR3 DNA reads as TGTGCCAGCAGCGCAGGTGACAGGGGCAACTATGGCTACACCTTC.

V is TRBV28 and J is TRBJ1-1, with 8 bases matching TRBD1. This CDR3 contains 14 residues. CDR1 is MDHEN, CDR2 SYDVKM, per germline. V lost 5 bases, J lost 7 bases, and 9 bases stayed unmatched. CDR3 DNA: TGTGCCAGCAGTCCCGGGACAGGATGGAGTGAAGCTTTCTTT. The encoded protein is CASSPGTGWSEAFF.

The V gene is TRBV5-6, the J gene TRBJ2-7; D perhaps matches TRBD1 (6 bases). Germline V CDR1 and CDR2: SGHDT, YYEEEE. The CDR3 contains 12 residues. Trimming removed 2 bases at V and 6 bases at J, with 9 bases between. The chain's CDR3 is CASSLQGGEQYF. The DNA for the CDR3 is TGTGCCAGCAGCTTACAGGGTGGCGAGCAGTACTTC.

This sequence joins TRBV7-9 and TRBJ2-1; 11 bases line up with TRBD2. V shed 11 bases, J shed 7 bases, and the junction held 7 bases outside the gene matches. In germline, CDR1 is SEHNR, CDR2 FQNEAQ (reference sequence). This CDR3 spans 13 amino acids. The CDR3 loop is CAGALAGGNEQFF. The CDR3 DNA is TGTGCCGGGGCCCTAGCGGGGGGTAATGAGCAGTTCTTC.

The chain links TRBV10-3 to TRBJ2-3, with TRBD2 identical over 11 bases. CDR3 length equals 15 residues. Trimming removed 3 bases from V and 7 bases from J; junction bases left unmatched: 6. Germline CDR1 ENHRY, CDR2 SYGVKD. CDR3 loop: CAISEASGGSYTQYF. For the CDR3, the DNA is TGTGCCATCAGTGAAGCTAGCGGGGGGTCTTATACGCAGTATTTT.

The chain is built from TRBV4-3 and TRBJ2-4; no clear D. The CDR3 runs to 15 residues. The germline gives CDR1 LGHNA, CDR2 YSLEER. V was shortened by 8 bases and J by 0 bases, with 14 bases between the two germline ends. The CDR3 is CASRAQLLAKNIQYF. As DNA, the CDR3 is TGCGCCAGCCGGGCACAGTTACTAGCCAAAAACATTCAGTACTTC.

This chain links TRBV10-2 with TRBJ1-1, with a weak D call TRBD1 (5 bases). This CDR3 has 13 amino acids. The V and J ends lost 8 bases and 0 bases respectively, with 10 bases between them. CDR1 and CDR2 (germline): WSHSY, SAAADI. This chain's CDR3 is CASGGRMNTEAFF. The CDR3 nucleotides are TGCGCCAGCGGGGGACGGATGAACACTGAAGCTTTCTTT.

CDR3 sequence: CASSYSRQGNSPLHF. The DNA of the CDR3 is TGTGCCAGCAGCTATAGCCGACAGGGTAATTCACCCCTCCACTTT. The V gene is TRBV7-2, the J gene TRBJ1-6; 7 bases line up with TRBD1. Germline values: CDR1 SGHTA, CDR2 FQGNSA. CDR3 length: 15 amino acids. Losses at the gene ends were 4 bases for V and 6 bases for J; bases not matched to a gene: 6.

This chain uses TRBV30 with TRBJ1-6, with a tentative D call TRBD1 (5 bases). The germline V and J ends were trimmed by 0 bases and 9 bases, with 15 bases remaining between them. From germline, CDR1 is GTSNPN and CDR2 SVGIG (reference sequence). This CDR3 has 15 amino acids. The CDR3, as DNA: TGTGCCTGGAGTGTACAAGGGGCCATTACTTCACCCCTCCACTTT. Translating it yields CAWSVQGAITSPLHF.

This chain links TRBV4-3 with TRBJ1-4; D is uncertain. The CDR3 runs 15 residues. The germline V gene has CDR1 LGHNA and CDR2 YSLEER. Trimming took off 0 bases at V and 7 bases at J, with 12 bases between the two ends. The CDR3 sequence is CASSQDYGFGEKLFF. The DNA for the CDR3 is TGCGCCAGCAGCCAAGATTACGGTTTTGGTGAAAAACTGTTTTTT.

Only one count was recorded for this clone. CDR3 sequence (DNA): TGTGCCAGCAGCTCAAGGATAACTGAAGCTTTCTTT. This encodes CASSSRITEAFF. The rearrangement joins TRBV5-4 to TRBJ1-1; no clear D gene. V was shortened by 3 bases and J by 5 bases, with 8 bases between the two germline ends. The germline gives CDR1 SGHNT, CDR2 YYREEE (reference sequence). The CDR3 has 12 amino acids.

CDR3 DNA sequence: TGTGCCAGCAGCTCAGGACTAGCGGGGCTCACAGATACGCAGTATTTT. The encoded protein is CASSSGLAGLTDTQYF. V usage is TRBV7-9 and J usage is TRBJ2-3; 12 nucleotides agree with TRBD2. This CDR3 spans 16 amino acids. In germline, CDR1 is SEHNR, CDR2 FQNEAQ (reference sequence). Losses at the gene ends were 4 bases for V and 2 bases for J; bases not matched to a gene: 4.

This chain connects TRBV7-8 to TRBJ2-3; 10 bases are shared with TRBD2. Germline CDR1 and CDR2: SGHVS and FQNEAQ. V shed 2 bases, J shed 2 bases, and the junction held 7 bases outside the gene matches. The CDR3 length is 17 residues. The CDR3 DNA reads as TGTGCCAGCAGCTTAACAATAGCGGGGGGCCCCACAGATACGCAGTATTTT. The encoded protein is CASSLTIAGGPTDTQYF.

This chain connects TRBV11-2 to TRBJ1-3, with D hard to call. The V gene lost 3 bases and the J gene lost 4 bases, with 16 bases spanning the gap. The CDR3 is 16 amino acids. Germline loops: CDR1 SGHAT, CDR2 FQNNGV. As DNA, the CDR3 is TGTGCCAGCAGCTTTGGGCAGACTACAATCGGAAACACCATATATTTT. Residues: CASSFGQTTIGNTIYF.

This chain's CDR3 is CASSESYNEQFF. The CDR3 DNA is TGTGCCAGCAGTGAATCCTACAATGAGCAGTTCTTC. The rearrangement joins TRBV25-1 to TRBJ2-1; D not resolved. V shed 1 base and J shed 2 bases, with 0 bases lying between them. CDR1 MGHDK and CDR2 SYGVNS come from the germline V gene. CDR3 length: 12 residues.

The rearrangement joins TRBV9 to TRBJ2-7; maybe TRBD2 (6 bases). V dropped 2 bases and J dropped 2 bases, with 11 bases sitting between them. Germline CDR1 reads SGDLS; CDR2 reads YYNGEE. The CDR3 consists of 14 residues. The CDR3 DNA reads as TGTGCCAGCAGCGTCGGGACTTATACCTACGAGCAGTACTTC. This gives the protein CASSVGTYTYEQYF.

As for this clone: Other DNA sequences within the sample encode an identical CDR3. J is TRBJ1-2 and V is TRBV15, with D hard to call. CDR1 is LNHNV and CDR2 is YYDKDF in the germline V gene (reference sequence). The V gene lost 0 bases and the J gene lost 4 bases, with 3 bases spanning the gap. The CDR3 is 12 amino acids. The CDR3 protein is CATSRDTYGYTF. CDR3 bases: TGTGCCACCAGCAGAGATACCTATGGCTACACCTTC.

The chain links TRBV5-1 to TRBJ1-1; TRBD1 is a possible D gene (5 bases). Between the trimmed V and J ends, which lost 4 bases and 0 bases, there was a span of 13 bases. This CDR3 has 15 amino acids. Germline lookup yields CDR1 SGHRS and CDR2 YFSETQ. CDR3 residues: CASSPRTDMNTEAFF. Here the CDR3 DNA reads TGCGCCAGCAGCCCGAGGACGGACATGAACACTGAAGCTTTCTTT.

This clone was seen only once. V usage is TRBV28 and J usage is TRBJ2-5, with a possible D match to TRBD2 (6 bases). Germline lookup yields CDR1 MDHEN and CDR2 SYDVKM. The CDR3 extends over 13 amino acids. Between the trimmed V and J ends, which lost 10 bases and 4 bases, there was a span of 16 bases. Here the CDR3 reads CATQRAPRETQYF. The CDR3 DNA follows: TGTGCCACCCAGCGGGCGCCCAGAGAGACCCAGTACTTC.

The chain joins TRBV30 to TRBJ1-5; 9 bases align to TRBD1. With V trimmed by 2 bases and J by 4 bases, 3 bases remained unmatched. Germline CDR1 is GTSNPN and CDR2 is SVGIG (reference sequence). The CDR3 spans 14 residues. The DNA of the CDR3 is TGTGCCTGGAGTACGGGACAGGGAAATCAGCCCCAGCATTTT. Amino acids: CAWSTGQGNQPQHF.

V gene TRBV2 combines with J gene TRBJ2-7; 8 bases match TRBD1. CDR1 is SNHLY and CDR2 is FYNNEI in the germline V gene. This CDR3 comprises 15 residues. V shed 1 base and J 2 bases; nucleotides not matched to a gene: 4. The CDR3 coding sequence is TGTGCCAGCAGTGAAGGAGCAGGGGGCACCTACGAGCAGTACTTC. Its protein product is CASSEGAGGTYEQYF.

The rearrangement joins TRBV7-8 to TRBJ2-2; 7 bases agree with TRBD1. The CDR3 spans 15 residues. CDR1 is SGHVS and CDR2 is FQNEAQ in the germline V gene. With 5 bases clipped from V and 3 bases from J, the junction kept 6 bases outside the gene matches. The CDR3 sequence: CASSRQGYYTGELFF. The CDR3 nucleotides read TGTGCCAGCAGCCGACAGGGTTACTACACCGGGGAGCTGTTTTTT. Based on the CDR3 plus reference TRBV7-8 and TRBJ2-2, the full variable domain is GAGVSQSPRYKVAKRGQDVALRCDPISGHVSLFWYQQALGQGPEFLTYFQNEAQLDKSGLPSDRFFAERPEGSVSTLKIQRTQQEDSAVYLCASSRQGYYTGELFFGEGSRLTVL.

This clone has just a few counts. The rearrangement links TRBV5-1 to TRBJ1-5, with unresolved D. Germline values: CDR1 SGHRS, CDR2 YFSETQ. Trimming shortened V by 1 base and J by 0 bases, and 8 bases separated the two germline ends. This CDR3 has 15 amino acids. CDR3 in DNA: TGCGCCAGCAGCTTGCGGGGAGATAGCAATCAGCCCCAGCATTTT. Its protein product is CASSLRGDSNQPQHF.